This T cell receptor (beta chain) was identified in a study of blood T cell repertoires in COVID-19. Turning to the study itself: Material from acute and convalescent COVID-19 was sourced from the United States, Italy and Spain. Nucleic acid was either cDNA or gDNA, and it came from T cells, B-cell-depleted T cells, or PBMCs.

Original processing notes: Amplification with reference gene primers provided the estimates of nucleated cell counts. Profiling relied on immunoSEQ multiplex PCR, and the TCRdb table lists in-frame clones only, not all of them. From that table come the V and J calls and clone size; the DNA was used to work out D and trimming. The table has roughly 150,000 clones, around 87% seen once. CDR3 length: 14 amino acids. Germline V gene sequence: CDR1 LNHDA, CDR2 SQIVND (reference sequence). Trimming removed 1 base at V and 7 bases at J, with 14 bases between. Sequencing input: peripheral blood. The source is a human donor in a cohort sampled during active COVID-19. This chain connects TRBV19 to TRBJ2-7, with D possibly matching TRBD2 (6 bases). CDR3 DNA sequence: TGTGCCAGTAGTATAGGAGCGGGTGACGAGGAGCAGTACTTC. Translating it yields CASSIGAGDEEQYF.